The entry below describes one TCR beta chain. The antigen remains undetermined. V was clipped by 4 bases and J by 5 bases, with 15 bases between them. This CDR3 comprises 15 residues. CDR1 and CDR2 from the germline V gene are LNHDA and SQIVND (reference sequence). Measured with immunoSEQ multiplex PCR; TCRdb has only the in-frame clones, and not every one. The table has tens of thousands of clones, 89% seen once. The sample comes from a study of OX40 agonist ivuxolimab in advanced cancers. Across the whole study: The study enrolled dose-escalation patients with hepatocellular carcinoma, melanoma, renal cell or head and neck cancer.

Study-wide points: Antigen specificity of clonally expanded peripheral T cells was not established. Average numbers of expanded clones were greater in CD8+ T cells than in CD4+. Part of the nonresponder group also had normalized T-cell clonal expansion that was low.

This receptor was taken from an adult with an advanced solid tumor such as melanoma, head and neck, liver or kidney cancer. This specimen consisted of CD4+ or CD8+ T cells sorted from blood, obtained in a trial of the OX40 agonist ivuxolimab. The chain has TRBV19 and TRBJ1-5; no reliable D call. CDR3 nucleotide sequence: TGTGCCAGTAGTAGCACAGCAAAGGTGGATCAGCCCCAGCATTTT. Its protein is CASSSTAKVDQPQHF.